This T cell receptor beta chain was observed in a study of PD-L1 blockade in urothelial cancer. Study-level background: Typically, measured as a median, blood samples had about 140,000 T cells.

Some clones are missing from TCRdb's copy, which holds only in-frame ones; the method was immunoSEQ multiplex PCR. The sample shows about 70,000 clones, 84% of them seen only once. A note on this clone: Other nucleotide sequences in the sample specify the same CDR3.

Trimming stripped 4 bases from V and 5 bases from J, with 15 bases between. The germline V gene encodes CDR1 SQVTM and CDR2 ANQGSEA. CDR3 length equals 13 residues. The chain is built from TRBV29-1 and TRBJ2-7; TRBD1 is a possible D gene (5 bases). Here the sequenced sample was PBMCs, taken around atezolizumab (anti-PD-L1) treatment. The TCR sequence derives from a man aged 70-80 years with urothelial cancer. CDR3 nucleotide sequence: TGCAGCGTTGCGCCCAGAGCACAGGACGAGCAGTACTTC. Its protein product is CSVAPRAQDEQYF.